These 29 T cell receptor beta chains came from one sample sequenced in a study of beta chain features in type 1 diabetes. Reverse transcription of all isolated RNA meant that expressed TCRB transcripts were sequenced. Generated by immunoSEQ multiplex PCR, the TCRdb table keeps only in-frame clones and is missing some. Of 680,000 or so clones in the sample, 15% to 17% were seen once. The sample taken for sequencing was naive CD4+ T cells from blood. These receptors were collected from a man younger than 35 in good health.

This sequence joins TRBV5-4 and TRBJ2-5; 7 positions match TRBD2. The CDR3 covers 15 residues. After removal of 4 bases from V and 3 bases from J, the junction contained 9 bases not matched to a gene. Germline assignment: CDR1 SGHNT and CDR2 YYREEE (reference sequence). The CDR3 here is CASSQTGAGEETQYF. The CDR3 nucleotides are TGTGCCAGCAGCCAGACCGGCGCGGGGGAAGAGACCCAGTACTTC.

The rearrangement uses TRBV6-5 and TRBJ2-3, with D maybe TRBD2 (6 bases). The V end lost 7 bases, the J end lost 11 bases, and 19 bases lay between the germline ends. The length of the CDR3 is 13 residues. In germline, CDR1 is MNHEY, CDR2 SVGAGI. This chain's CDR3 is CASTQGGLARQYF. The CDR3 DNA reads TGTGCCAGCACCCAGGGAGGTCTAGCGAGGCAGTATTTT.

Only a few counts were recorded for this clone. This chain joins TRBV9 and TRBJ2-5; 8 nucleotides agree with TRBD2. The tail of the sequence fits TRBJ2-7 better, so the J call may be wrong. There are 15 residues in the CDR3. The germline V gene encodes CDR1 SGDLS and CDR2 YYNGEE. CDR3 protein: CASSPREGTGHEQYF. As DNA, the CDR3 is TGTGCCAGCAGCCCCCGGGAGGGTACGGGCCACGAGCAGTACTTC.

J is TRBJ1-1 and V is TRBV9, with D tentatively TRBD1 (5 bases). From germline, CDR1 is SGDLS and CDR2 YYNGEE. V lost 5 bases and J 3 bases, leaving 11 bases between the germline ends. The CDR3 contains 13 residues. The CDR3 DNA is TGTGCCAGCAGGAGAGGGGTGCACACTGAAGCTTTCTTT. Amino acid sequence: CASRRGVHTEAFF.

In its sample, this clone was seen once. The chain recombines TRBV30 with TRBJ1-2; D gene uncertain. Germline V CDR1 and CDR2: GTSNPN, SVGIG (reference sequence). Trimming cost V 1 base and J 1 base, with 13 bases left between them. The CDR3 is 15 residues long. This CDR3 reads CAWSGPDLYNYGYTF. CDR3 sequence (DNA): TGTGCCTGGAGTGGACCGGACCTCTATAACTATGGCTACACCTTC.

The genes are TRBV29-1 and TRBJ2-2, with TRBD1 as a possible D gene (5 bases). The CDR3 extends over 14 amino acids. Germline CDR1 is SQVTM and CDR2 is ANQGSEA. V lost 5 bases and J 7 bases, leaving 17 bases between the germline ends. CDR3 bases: TGCAGCGTTCCACCGACAGATGTCGGCGGGGAGCTGTTTTTT. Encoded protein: CSVPPTDVGGELFF.

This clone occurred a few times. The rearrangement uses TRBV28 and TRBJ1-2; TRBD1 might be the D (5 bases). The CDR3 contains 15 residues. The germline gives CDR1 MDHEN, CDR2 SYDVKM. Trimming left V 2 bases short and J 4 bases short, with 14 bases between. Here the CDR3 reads CASSLTSGRIYGYTF. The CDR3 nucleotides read TGTGCCAGCAGTTTAACCTCGGGACGGATCTATGGCTACACCTTC.

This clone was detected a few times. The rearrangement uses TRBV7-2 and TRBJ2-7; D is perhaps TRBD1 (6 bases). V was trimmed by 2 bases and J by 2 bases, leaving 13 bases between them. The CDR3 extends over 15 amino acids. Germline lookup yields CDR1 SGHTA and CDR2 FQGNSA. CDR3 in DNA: TGTGCCAGCAGCTTACTCGGACAGACACCCTACGAGCAGTACTTC. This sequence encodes CASSLLGQTPYEQYF.

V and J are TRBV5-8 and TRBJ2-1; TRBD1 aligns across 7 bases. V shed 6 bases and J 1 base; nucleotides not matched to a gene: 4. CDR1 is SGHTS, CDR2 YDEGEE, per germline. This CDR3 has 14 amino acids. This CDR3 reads CASNRDSSYNEQFF. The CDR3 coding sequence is TGTGCCAGCAACCGGGACAGTTCCTACAATGAGCAGTTCTTC.

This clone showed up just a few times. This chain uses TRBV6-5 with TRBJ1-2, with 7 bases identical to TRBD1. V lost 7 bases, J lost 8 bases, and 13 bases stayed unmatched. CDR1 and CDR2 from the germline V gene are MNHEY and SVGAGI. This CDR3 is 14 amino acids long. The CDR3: CASTQTGVLGGYTF. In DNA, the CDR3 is TGTGCCAGCACACAAACAGGGGTATTGGGGGGCTACACCTTC.

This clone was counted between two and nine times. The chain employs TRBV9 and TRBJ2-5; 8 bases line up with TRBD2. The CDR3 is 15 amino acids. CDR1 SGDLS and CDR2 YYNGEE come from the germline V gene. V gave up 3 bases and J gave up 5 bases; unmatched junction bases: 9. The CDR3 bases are TGTGCCAGCAGCGCCCGAGCGGGAGAAGGGGAGACCCAGTACTTC. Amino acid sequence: CASSARAGEGETQYF.

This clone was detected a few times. The CDR3 DNA follows: TGTGCCAGCAGCTTACTGCTAGCGGGTTACAATGAGCAGTTCTTC. Translating it yields CASSLLLAGYNEQFF. V usage is TRBV7-3 and J usage is TRBJ2-1, with 8 positions matching TRBD2. V lost 2 bases to trimming and J lost 4 bases; unmatched junction nucleotides: 4. CDR1 SGHTA and CDR2 FQGTGA come from the germline V gene. The CDR3 consists of 15 residues.

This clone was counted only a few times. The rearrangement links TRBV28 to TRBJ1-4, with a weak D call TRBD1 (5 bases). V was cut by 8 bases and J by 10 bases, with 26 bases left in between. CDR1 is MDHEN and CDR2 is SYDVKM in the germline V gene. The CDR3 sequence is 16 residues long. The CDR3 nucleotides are TGTGCCAGCCGAGACGTCGGGGCAGGAAGGGAGGGAAAACTGTTTTTT. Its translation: CASRDVGAGREGKLFF.

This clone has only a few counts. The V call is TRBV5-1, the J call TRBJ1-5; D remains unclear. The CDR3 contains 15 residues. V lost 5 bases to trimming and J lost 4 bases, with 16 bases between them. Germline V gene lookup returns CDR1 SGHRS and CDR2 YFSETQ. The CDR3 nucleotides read TGCGCCAGCAGAGAGGGAGGAAAGATAAATCAGCCCCAGCATTTT. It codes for CASREGGKINQPQHF.

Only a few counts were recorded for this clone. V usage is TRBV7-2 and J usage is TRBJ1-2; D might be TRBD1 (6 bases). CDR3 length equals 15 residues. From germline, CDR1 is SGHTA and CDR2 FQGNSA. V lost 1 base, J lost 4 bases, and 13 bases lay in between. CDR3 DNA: TGTGCCAGCAGCTTAGATCGGGGGCCCATCTATGGCTACACCTTC. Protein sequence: CASSLDRGPIYGYTF.

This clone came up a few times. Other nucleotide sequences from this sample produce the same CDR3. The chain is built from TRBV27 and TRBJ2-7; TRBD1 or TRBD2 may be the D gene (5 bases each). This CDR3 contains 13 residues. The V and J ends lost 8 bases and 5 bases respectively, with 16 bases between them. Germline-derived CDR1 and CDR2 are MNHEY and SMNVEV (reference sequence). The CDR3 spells CASGTRWSHEQYF. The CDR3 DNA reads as TGTGCCAGCGGGACCCGCTGGTCCCACGAGCAGTACTTC.

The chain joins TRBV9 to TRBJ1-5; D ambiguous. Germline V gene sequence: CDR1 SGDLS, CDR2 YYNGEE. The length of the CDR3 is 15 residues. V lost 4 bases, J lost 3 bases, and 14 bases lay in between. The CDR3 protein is CASSPTPALNQPQHF. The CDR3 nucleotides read TGTGCCAGCAGCCCTACCCCGGCCCTCAATCAGCCCCAGCATTTT.

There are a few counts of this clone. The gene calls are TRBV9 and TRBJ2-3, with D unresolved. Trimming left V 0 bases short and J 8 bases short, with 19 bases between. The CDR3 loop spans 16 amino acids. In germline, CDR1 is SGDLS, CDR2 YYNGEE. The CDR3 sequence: CASSVDPGSPTGTQYF. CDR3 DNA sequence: TGTGCCAGCAGCGTAGACCCGGGCTCCCCGACGGGTACGCAGTATTTT.

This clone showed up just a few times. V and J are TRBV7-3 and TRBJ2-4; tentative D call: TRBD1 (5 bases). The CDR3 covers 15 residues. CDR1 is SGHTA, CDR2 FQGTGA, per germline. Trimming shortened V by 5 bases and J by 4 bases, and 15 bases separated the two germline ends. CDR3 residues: CASSTDSTTKNIQYF. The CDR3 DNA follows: TGTGCCAGCAGCACCGACAGCACTACTAAAAACATTCAGTACTTC.

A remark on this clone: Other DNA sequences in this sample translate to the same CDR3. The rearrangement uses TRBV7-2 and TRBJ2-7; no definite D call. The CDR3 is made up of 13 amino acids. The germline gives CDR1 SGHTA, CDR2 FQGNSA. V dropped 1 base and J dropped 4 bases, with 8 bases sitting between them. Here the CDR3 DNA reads TGTGCCAGCAGCTTAGTAGGCGAATACGAGCAGTACTTC. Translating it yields CASSLVGEYEQYF.

The CDR3 region is CASSHRQGASYGYTF. The CDR3 nucleotides read TGTGCCAGCAGCCATCGACAGGGGGCGTCTTATGGCTACACCTTC. The rearrangement uses TRBV6-6 and TRBJ1-2, with 10 bases lining up with TRBD1. V trimming: 6 bases; J trimming: 5 bases; junction bases outside the gene matches: 9. This CDR3 has 15 residues. Germline V gene data show CDR1 as MNHNY and CDR2 as SVGAGI (reference sequence).

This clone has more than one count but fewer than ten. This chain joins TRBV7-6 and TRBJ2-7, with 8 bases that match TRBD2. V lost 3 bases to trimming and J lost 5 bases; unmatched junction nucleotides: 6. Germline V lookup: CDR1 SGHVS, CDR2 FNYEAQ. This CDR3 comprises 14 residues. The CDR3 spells CASSLAGRAHEQYF. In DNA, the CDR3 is TGTGCCAGCAGCTTGGCCGGGAGGGCACACGAGCAGTACTTC.

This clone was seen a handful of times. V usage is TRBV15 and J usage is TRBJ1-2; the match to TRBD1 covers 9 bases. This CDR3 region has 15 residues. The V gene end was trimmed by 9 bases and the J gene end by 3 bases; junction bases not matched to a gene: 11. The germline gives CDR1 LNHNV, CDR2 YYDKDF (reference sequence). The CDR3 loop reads CATFRTGVGDYGYTF. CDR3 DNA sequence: TGTGCCACTTTTCGGACAGGGGTAGGAGACTATGGCTACACCTTC.

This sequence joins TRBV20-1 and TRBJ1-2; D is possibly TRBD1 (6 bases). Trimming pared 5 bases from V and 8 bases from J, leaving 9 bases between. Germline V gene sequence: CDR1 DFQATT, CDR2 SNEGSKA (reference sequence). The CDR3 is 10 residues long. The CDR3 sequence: CSAAGAGYTF. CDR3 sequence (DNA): TGCAGTGCTGCAGGGGCCGGCTACACCTTC.

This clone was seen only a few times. As DNA, the CDR3 is TGTGCCAGTAGTAAGGGACAGCGTGATGATGAGCAGTTCTTC. It codes for CASSKGQRDDEQFF. The chain is built from TRBV19 and TRBJ2-1; 7 nucleotides line up with TRBD1. The CDR3 length is 14 residues. V shed 4 bases, J shed 8 bases, and the junction held 8 bases outside the gene matches. Germline V lookup: CDR1 LNHDA, CDR2 SQIVND (reference sequence).

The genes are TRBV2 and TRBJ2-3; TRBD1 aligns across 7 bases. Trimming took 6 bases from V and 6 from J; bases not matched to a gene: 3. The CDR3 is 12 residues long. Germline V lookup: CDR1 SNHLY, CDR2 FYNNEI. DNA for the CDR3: TGTGCCAGCAGAACAGGGGCGGATACGCAGTATTTT. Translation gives CASRTGADTQYF. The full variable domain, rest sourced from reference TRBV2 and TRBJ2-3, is EPEVTQTPSHQVTQMGQEVILRCVPISNHLYFYWYRQILGQKVEFLVSFYNNEISEKSEIFDDQFSVERPDGSNFTLKIRSTKLEDSAMYFCASRTGADTQYFGPGTRLTVL.

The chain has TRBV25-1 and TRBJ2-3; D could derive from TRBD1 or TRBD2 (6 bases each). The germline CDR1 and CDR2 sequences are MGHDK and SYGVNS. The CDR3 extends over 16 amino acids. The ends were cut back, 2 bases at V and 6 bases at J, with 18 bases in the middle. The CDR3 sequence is CASSEGGLPGADTQYF. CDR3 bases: TGTGCCAGCAGTGAAGGGGGACTCCCAGGGGCGGATACGCAGTATTTT. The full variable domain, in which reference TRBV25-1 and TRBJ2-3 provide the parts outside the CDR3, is EADIYQTPRYLVIGTGKKITLECSQTMGHDKMYWYQQDPGMELHLIHYSYGVNSTEKGDLSSESTVSRIRTEHFPLTLESARPSHTSQYLCASSEGGLPGADTQYFGPGTRLTVL.

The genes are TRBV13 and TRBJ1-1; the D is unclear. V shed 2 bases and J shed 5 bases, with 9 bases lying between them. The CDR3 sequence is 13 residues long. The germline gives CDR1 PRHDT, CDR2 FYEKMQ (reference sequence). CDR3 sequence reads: CASSLQERTEAFF. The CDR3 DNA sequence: TGTGCCAGCAGCTTACAGGAGAGGACTGAAGCTTTCTTT.

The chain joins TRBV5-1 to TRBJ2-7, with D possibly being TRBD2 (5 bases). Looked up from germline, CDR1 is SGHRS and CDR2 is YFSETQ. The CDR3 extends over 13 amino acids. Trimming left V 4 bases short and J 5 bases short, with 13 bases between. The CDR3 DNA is TGCGCCAGCAGCCCACGGGGTAACCACGAGCAGTACTTC. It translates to CASSPRGNHEQYF.